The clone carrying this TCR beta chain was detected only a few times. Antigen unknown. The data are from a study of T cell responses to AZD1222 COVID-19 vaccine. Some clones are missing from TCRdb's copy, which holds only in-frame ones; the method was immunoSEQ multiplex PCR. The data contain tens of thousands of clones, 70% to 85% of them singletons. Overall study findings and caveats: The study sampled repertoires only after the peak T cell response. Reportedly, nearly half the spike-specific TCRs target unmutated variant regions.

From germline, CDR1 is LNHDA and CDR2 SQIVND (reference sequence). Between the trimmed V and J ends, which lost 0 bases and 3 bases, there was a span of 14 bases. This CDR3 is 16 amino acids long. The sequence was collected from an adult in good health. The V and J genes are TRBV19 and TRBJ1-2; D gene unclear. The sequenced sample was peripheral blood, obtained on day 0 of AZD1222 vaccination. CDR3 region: CASSIDPGRAYYGYTF. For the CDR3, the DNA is TGTGCCAGTAGTATAGACCCGGGGAGGGCCTACTATGGCTACACCTTC.